This is a list of T cell receptor beta chains from one sample in a study of cytomegalovirus exposure and HLA in healthy donors. Assay used: immunoSEQ multiplex PCR; TCRdb lists only in-frame clones, some missing. The repertoire consists of about 360,000 clones, with 70% to 90% occurring once and the leading ten covering roughly 0.75%. The specimen sequenced was PBMCs. Source of these receptors: a woman between 18 and 30 years old in good health and CMV-seronegative. CDR3s include the opening cysteine and the closing phenylalanine or tryptophan. A D gene is named only where the DNA matches it firmly. Some rows mark clone size as missing; the rest say once, few, many or name a class of expanded clone.

size	J	V	D	CDR3	DNA
-	TRBJ2-5	TRBV11-2	-	CASSQRGGTQETQYF	TGTGCCAGCAGCCAAAGGGGGGGTACGCAAGAGACCCAGTACTTC
-	TRBJ1-1	TRBV28	-	CASSLKRSEAFF	TGTGCCAGCAGTTTAAAGAGAAGTGAAGCTTTCTTT
-	TRBJ1-3	TRBV6-5	-	CASSYLGLGNTIYF	TGTGCCAGCAGTTACTTGGGACTGGGAAACACCATATATTTT
-	TRBJ2-3	TRBV5-6	-	CASSLRGLRTDTQYF	TGTGCCAGCAGCTTGAGGGGCCTACGCACAGATACGCAGTATTTT
-	TRBJ1-5	TRBV27	-	CASSSSREYGNQPQHF	TGTGCCAGCAGCTCCTCTAGGGAGTATGGCAATCAGCCCCAGCATTTT
-	TRBJ2-3	TRBV27	TRBD1	CASSTGGAEGRRTDTQYF	TGTGCCAGCAGCACAGGGGGCGCCGAGGGAAGGCGCACAGATACGCAGTATTTT
once	TRBJ1-1	TRBV27	-	CASSAARVMGTEAFF	TGTGCCAGCAGCGCCGCCAGGGTCATGGGCACTGAAGCTTTCTTT
-	TRBJ2-7	TRBV27	-	CASSPTFTAGRGAPSSYEQYF	TGTGCCAGCAGTCCGACTTTTACGGCAGGACGGGGGGCGCCCAGCTCCTACGAGCAGTACTTC
-	TRBJ1-1	TRBV6-1	-	CASSAGFRTEAFF	TGTGCCAGCAGTGCAGGATTTCGGACTGAAGCTTTCTTT
-	TRBJ1-1	TRBV7-9	-	CASNQGRMNTEAFF	TGTGCCAGCAATCAAGGCAGGATGAACACTGAAGCTTTCTTT
medium-sized	TRBJ2-7	TRBV2	TRBD2	CASIQASGYEQYF	TGTGCCAGCATTCAAGCTAGCGGCTACGAGCAGTACTTC
once	TRBJ2-7	TRBV5-1	-	CASSQRQGGAEQYF	TGCGCCAGCAGCCAGCGGCAGGGGGGCGCCGAGCAGTACTTC
-	TRBJ1-1	TRBV18	-	CASSPLSQGNTEAFF	TGTGCCAGCTCACCATTGAGTCAGGGGAACACTGAAGCTTTCTTT
-	TRBJ2-2	TRBV7-9	-	CASSLIGTGELFF	TGTGCCAGCAGCTTAATCGGGACCGGGGAGCTGTTTTTT
once	TRBJ1-1	TRBV27	-	CASSLTSTANTEAFF	TGTGCCAGCAGTTTGACTTCGACGGCTAACACTGAAGCTTTCTTT
-	TRBJ1-6	TRBV5-1	TRBD1	CASSLRTGQANYNSPLHF	TGCGCCAGCAGCTTGCGGACCGGACAGGCCAACTATAATTCACCCCTCCACTTT
once	TRBJ2-3	TRBV28	TRBD2	CASSFTSGILTDTQYF	TGTGCCAGCAGTTTCACTAGCGGGATTCTCACAGATACGCAGTATTTT
few	TRBJ1-6	TRBV6-6	-	CASSSLPNYNSPLHF	TGTGCCAGCAGTTCCCTACCCAATTATAATTCACCCCTCCACTTT
-	TRBJ1-1	TRBV7-8	TRBD1	CASSLLGQGNTEAFF	TGTGCCAGCAGCCTATTGGGACAGGGGAACACTGAAGCTTTCTTT
-	TRBJ2-2	TRBV27	-	CASSSLRTANTGELFF	TGTGCCAGCAGTTCCCTACGGACAGCGAACACCGGGGAGCTGTTTTTT
-	TRBJ2-5	TRBV28	-	CASSPPWEETQYF	TGTGCCAGCAGTCCCCCTTGGGAGGAGACCCAGTACTTC
-	TRBJ2-1	TRBV6-1	TRBD2	CASSATHRGSGYNEQFF	TGTGCCAGCAGTGCGACCCATAGGGGTAGCGGGTACAATGAGCAGTTCTTC
-	TRBJ2-7	TRBV5-1	TRBD1	CASSLDRGRTYEQYF	TGCGCCAGCAGCTTGGACAGGGGGAGAACATACGAGCAGTACTTC
-	TRBJ2-2	TRBV6-5	TRBD2	CASSAGGVAGELFF	TGTGCCAGCAGTGCCGGGGGGGTGGCCGGGGAGCTGTTTTTT
-	TRBJ1-3	TRBV15	-	CATSRDRSGTRGIYF	TGTGCCACCAGCAGAGACCGCTCTGGGACACGAGGCATATATTTT
-	TRBJ2-3	TRBV4-2	-	CASSLLGGNTDTQYF	TGTGCCAGCAGCCTCCTGGGCGGGAACACAGATACGCAGTATTTT
-	TRBJ2-1	TRBV7-2	TRBD2	CASSFGGEQFF	TGTGCCAGCAGCTTCGGGGGGGAGCAGTTCTTC
-	TRBJ2-1	TRBV7-9	TRBD2	CASSSETSGGGPYNEQFF	TGTGCCAGCAGCTCGGAGACTAGCGGAGGAGGGCCCTACAATGAGCAGTTCTTC
-	TRBJ1-4	TRBV18	-	CASSRHPGGGEKLFF	TGTGCCAGCTCACGTCACCCCGGAGGTGGTGAAAAACTGTTTTTT
-	TRBJ2-7	TRBV28	-	CASSPAPRPPPYEQYF	TGTGCCAGCAGTCCCGCCCCCAGGCCTCCTCCCTACGAGCAGTACTTC